Below are 29 T cell receptor beta chains sequenced from a single sample in a study of cytomegalovirus exposure and HLA in healthy donors. PCR involved 60 Vbeta and 13 Jbeta primers. The protocol was immunoSEQ multiplex PCR, while the TCRdb copy is restricted to in-frame clones and leaves out a portion. The sample records 150,000 to 180,000 clones, less than 80% being singletons. Material for sequencing was PBMCs. These receptors were obtained from a man under 40 in good health and CMV-seronegative.

V gene TRBV28 combines with J gene TRBJ2-7; the D gene is possibly TRBD2 (7 bases). Germline lookup yields CDR1 MDHEN and CDR2 SYDVKM. The CDR3 consists of 15 residues. V lost 4 bases to trimming and J lost 4 bases, with 17 bases between them. The CDR3 DNA sequence: TGTGCCAGCAGTTGGTCGGGGGCGCGGGGGTACGAGCAGTACTTC. It encodes CASSWSGARGYEQYF.

The chain has TRBV5-6 and TRBJ2-3, with D perhaps TRBD1 (5 bases). Per germline, CDR1 SGHDT and CDR2 YYEEEE. The CDR3 totals 13 residues. V was shortened by 5 bases and J by 0 bases, with 7 bases between the two germline ends. The CDR3 loop is CASRQGSTDTQYF. The CDR3 DNA reads as TGTGCCAGCAGGCAGGGAAGCACAGATACGCAGTATTTT.

The rearrangement uses TRBV2 and TRBJ2-1; a possible D gene is TRBD2 (6 bases). CDR1 and CDR2 (germline): SNHLY, FYNNEI. The CDR3 runs 16 residues. With 4 bases removed from V and 0 bases from J, the gap between germline ends came to 13 bases. Here the CDR3 reads CASSALALSSYNEQFF. In nucleotides, the CDR3 is TGTGCCAGCAGTGCTCTAGCGTTGAGCTCCTACAATGAGCAGTTCTTC.

The genes are TRBV18 and TRBJ1-4; 7 bases fit TRBD1. Germline V gene data show CDR1 as KGHSH and CDR2 as LQKENI. Losses at the gene ends were 2 bases for V and 11 bases for J; bases not matched to a gene: 14. CDR3 length equals 16 residues. CDR3 coding DNA: TGTGCCAGCTCACCAGACGGGACAGTGAGGTTTGGGAAACTGTTTTTT. Residues: CASSPDGTVRFGKLFF.

As concerns this clone: Germline is not matched at one junction end, which may reflect a read error. The chain employs TRBV29-1 and TRBJ1-2; 10 nucleotides line up with TRBD1. The CDR3 is 12 residues long. Germline CDR1 is SQVTM and CDR2 is ANQGSEA. CDR3 DNA sequence: TGCAGCGTTGAGACAGGGGGCCATGGCTACCCCTTC. This gives the protein CSVETGGHGYPF.

This clone is a singleton in its sample. This rearrangement joins TRBV10-3 to TRBJ2-5; tentative D call: TRBD1 (5 bases). V lost 5 bases and J lost 2, with 9 bases in between. The CDR3 runs 13 residues. Per germline, CDR1 ENHRY and CDR2 SYGVKD. The chain's CDR3 is CAISYTGQETQYF. Written as DNA, the CDR3 is TGTGCCATCAGTTATACAGGTCAAGAGACCCAGTACTTC.

The chain carries TRBV6-5 and TRBJ2-7; 7 bases are a match to TRBD1. V was clipped by 2 bases and J by 0 bases; unmatched bases: 1. Germline V CDR1 and CDR2: MNHEY, SVGAGI. This CDR3 spans 14 amino acids. CDR3 coding DNA: TGTGCCAGCAGTTACGGGGACAGCTCCTACGAGCAGTACTTC. This encodes CASSYGDSSYEQYF.

The chain recombines TRBV5-1 with TRBJ2-7; D is possibly TRBD1 (6 bases). The V end lost 3 bases, the J end lost 2 bases, and 15 bases lay between the germline ends. Germline values: CDR1 SGHRS, CDR2 YFSETQ. The CDR3 length is 15 residues. CDR3 in amino acids: CASSSLRDTTYEQYF. The CDR3 DNA follows: TGCGCCAGCAGCTCCCTCCGGGACACAACCTACGAGCAGTACTTC.

This chain uses TRBV10-3 with TRBJ1-3, with D possibly TRBD1 on 6 matching bases. This CDR3 contains 13 residues. Trimming took off 11 bases at V and 3 bases at J, with 14 bases between the two ends. Per germline, CDR1 ENHRY and CDR2 SYGVKD. This CDR3 reads CASAGEGGNTIYF. CDR3 coding DNA: TGTGCCTCCGCAGGGGAGGGTGGAAACACCATATATTTT.

This chain connects TRBV11-2 to TRBJ1-1; D uncertain. With 1 base removed from V and 4 bases from J, the gap between germline ends came to 22 bases. This CDR3 contains 18 residues. Germline V gene lookup returns CDR1 SGHAT and CDR2 FQNNGV. The CDR3 loop is CASSLGWAVRGELTEAFF. In DNA, the CDR3 is TGTGCCAGCAGCTTAGGCTGGGCCGTGCGGGGAGAACTCACTGAAGCTTTCTTT.

This clone was recorded a few times. The chain employs TRBV19 and TRBJ2-2; TRBD2 aligns across 7 bases. Trimming at V came to 3 bases and at J to 5 bases, leaving 3 bases not matched to a gene. The CDR3 covers 14 residues. CDR1 and CDR2 from the germline V gene are LNHDA and SQIVND (reference sequence). The CDR3: CASSIAGETGELFF. The CDR3 region has the DNA TGTGCCAGTAGTATCGCGGGGGAAACCGGGGAGCTGTTTTTT.

Turning to this clone: Other nucleotide sequences in the sample specify the same CDR3. The chain links TRBV5-6 to TRBJ2-5; 8 positions match TRBD2. The CDR3 extends over 13 amino acids. V was clipped by 0 bases and J by 5 bases; unmatched bases: 0. The germline gives CDR1 SGHDT, CDR2 YYEEEE. The CDR3 loop reads CASSLAGGETQYF. The CDR3 DNA sequence: TGTGCCAGCAGCTTGGCGGGAGGGGAGACCCAGTACTTC.

This clone is a singleton in its sample. The V call is TRBV11-1, the J call TRBJ2-5, with TRBD1 matching 7 bases. Germline trimming cut 4 bases from V and 1 base from J; bases unmatched to any gene: 9. Germline CDR1 is SGHAT and CDR2 is FQDESV (reference sequence). CDR3 length equals 16 residues. The CDR3, as DNA: TGTGCCAGCAGCTCGGCAAGGGACAGATTCCAAGAGACCCAGTACTTC. Translation gives CASSSARDRFQETQYF.

The chain links TRBV28 to TRBJ2-2; 8 bases are shared with TRBD2. Germline V gene data show CDR1 as MDHEN and CDR2 as SYDVKM. The ends lost 3 bases at V and 6 bases at J; junction bases unmatched: 6. CDR3 length equals 15 residues. This CDR3 is CASSFGGVLPGELFF. The DNA of the CDR3 is TGTGCCAGCAGTTTCGGGGGGGTTTTACCCGGGGAGCTGTTTTTT.

On this clone: Within the sample, other DNA sequences also encode this same CDR3. The J gene is TRBJ1-1, the V gene TRBV5-4; D is undetermined. Germline V CDR1 and CDR2: SGHNT, YYREEE (reference sequence). This CDR3 region has 13 residues. Between the trimmed V and J ends, which lost 4 bases and 1 base, there was a span of 8 bases. The CDR3 loop is CASSLEQNTEAFF. DNA of the CDR3: TGTGCCAGCAGCCTGGAGCAGAACACTGAAGCTTTCTTT.

DNA for the CDR3: TGTGCCAGCAGCTTGGTGGAGGGGGCGTATTCTGAAGCTTTCTTT. Encoded protein: CASSLVEGAYSEAFF. The gene calls are TRBV7-9 and TRBJ1-1; 7 bases agree with TRBD1. V gave up 3 bases and J gave up 6 bases; unmatched junction bases: 10. The germline gives CDR1 SEHNR, CDR2 FQNEAQ (reference sequence). This CDR3 contains 15 residues.

This rearrangement joins TRBV6-1 to TRBJ1-1; no clear D gene. The germline CDR1 and CDR2 sequences are MNHNS and SASEGT. The length of the CDR3 is 15 residues. The V end was cut by 7 bases, the J end by 1 base, with 16 bases between. The CDR3 DNA sequence: TGTGCCAGCACCCGAAGGTGGGCAGCGAACACTGAAGCTTTCTTT. Protein product: CASTRRWAANTEAFF.

This chain joins TRBV28 and TRBJ1-4; 7 bases line up with TRBD1. CDR1 and CDR2 (germline): MDHEN, SYDVKM. This CDR3 region has 15 residues. The trim removed 5 bases at V and 7 bases at J, leaving 10 bases unmatched. CDR3: CASSPWDRPFEKLFF. The CDR3 region has the DNA TGTGCCAGCAGTCCCTGGGACAGACCCTTTGAAAAACTGTTTTTT.

V and J are TRBV6-1 and TRBJ1-2; D gene unclear. The germline V gene encodes CDR1 MNHNS and CDR2 SASEGT. The CDR3 runs to 13 residues. V shed 1 base and J shed 2 bases, with 5 bases lying between them. The CDR3 region has the DNA TGTGCCAGCAGTGAAGTGAGGAACTATGGCTACACCTTC. Its protein product is CASSEVRNYGYTF.

The gene calls are TRBV6-1 and TRBJ1-1; D is possibly TRBD1 (6 bases). Germline lookup yields CDR1 MNHNS and CDR2 SASEGT. Trimming cost V 0 bases and J 14 bases, with 25 bases left between them. This CDR3 region has 16 residues. This chain's CDR3 is CASSEAIGTTGNSGFF. The CDR3 coding sequence is TGTGCCAGCAGTGAAGCGATCGGGACAACAGGGAATAGCGGGTTCTTT.

This clone came up a few times. V usage is TRBV5-5 and J usage is TRBJ2-1, with D possibly being TRBD1 (6 bases). The CDR3 totals 15 residues. Germline V gene lookup returns CDR1 SGHKS and CDR2 YYEKEE (reference sequence). V was trimmed by 4 bases and J by 5 bases, leaving 16 bases between them. CDR3 bases: TGTGCCAGCAGCCTCCAGGGGCTGGCAAACAATGAGCAGTTCTTC. This encodes CASSLQGLANNEQFF.

This clone was seen just once. The V gene is TRBV11-2, the J gene TRBJ2-5; 7 bases are a match to TRBD2. Trimming cost V 6 bases and J 2 bases; bases outside gene matches: 9. Germline CDR1 SGHAT, CDR2 FQNNGV. The CDR3 runs 15 residues. CDR3 bases: TGTGCCAGCAGGGTACCCGGGACTAAGCAAGAGACCCAGTACTTC. It yields the protein CASRVPGTKQETQYF.

The V and J genes are TRBV27 and TRBJ2-5; 9 nucleotides line up with TRBD2. The V gene's germline CDR1 is MNHEY and CDR2 SMNVEV (reference sequence). The CDR3 extends over 15 amino acids. The ends lost 2 bases at V and 5 bases at J; junction bases unmatched: 6. The CDR3 bases are TGTGCCAGCAGTTTACAGCGGGGGGTTCCGGAGACCCAGTACTTC. Encoded protein: CASSLQRGVPETQYF.

V usage is TRBV5-6 and J usage is TRBJ2-7; 8 bases line up with TRBD1. CDR1 and CDR2 (germline): SGHDT, YYEEEE. CDR3 length: 14 residues. V gave up 5 bases and J gave up 5 bases; unmatched junction bases: 9. CDR3 in DNA: TGTGCCAGCAGACCCAAGGACAGGGCCCACGAGCAGTACTTC. This sequence encodes CASRPKDRAHEQYF.

CDR3 amino acids: CASSLGRPPAQHF. DNA of the CDR3: TGTGCCAGCAGTTTAGGGCGCCCGCCCGCCCAGCATTTT. The chain carries TRBV28 and TRBJ1-5; no firm D call. The CDR3 is made up of 13 amino acids. Germline V gene sequence: CDR1 MDHEN, CDR2 SYDVKM. With 2 bases removed from V and 11 bases from J, the gap between germline ends came to 13 bases.

The chain has TRBV5-1 and TRBJ1-1; TRBD1 agrees at 7 bases. V trimming: 0 bases; J trimming: 7 bases; junction bases outside the gene matches: 9. The CDR3 runs 15 residues. Germline V gene data show CDR1 as SGHRS and CDR2 as YFSETQ. CDR3 in amino acids: CASSLEVTGIGEAFF. CDR3 sequence (DNA): TGCGCCAGCAGCTTGGAGGTGACAGGGATTGGTGAAGCTTTCTTT.

The chain combines TRBV2 with TRBJ2-4; 8 nucleotides line up with TRBD1. In germline, CDR1 is SNHLY, CDR2 FYNNEI. The CDR3 extends over 15 amino acids. V lost 8 bases, J lost 2 bases, and 8 bases stayed unmatched. The CDR3 nucleotides read TGTGCCAGCGACAGGGGATTTGTCACCAAAAACATTCAGTACTTC. Translation: CASDRGFVTKNIQYF.

The chain uses TRBV5-1 and TRBJ2-2, with TRBD1 identical over 9 bases. Germline loops: CDR1 SGHRS, CDR2 YFSETQ. This CDR3 contains 16 residues. Unmatched junction bases numbered 8, after V lost 2 bases and J lost 6 bases. The DNA for the CDR3 is TGCGCCAGCAGCTTCTCCGGGACAGGGAGGGCCGGGGAGCTGTTTTTT. As protein: CASSFSGTGRAGELFF. Looking up the rest from reference TRBV5-1 and TRBJ2-2 gives the full variable domain: KAGVTQTPRYLIKTRGQQVTLSCSPISGHRSVSWYQQTPGQGLQFLFEYFSETQRNKGNFPGRFSGRQFSNSRSEMNVSTLELGDSALYLCASSFSGTGRAGELFFGEGSRLTVL.

The gene calls are TRBV7-9 and TRBJ1-1; TRBD1 aligns across 7 bases. The CDR3 length is 15 residues. Germline V lookup: CDR1 SEHNR, CDR2 FQNEAQ (reference sequence). Trimming cost V 5 bases and J 1 base; bases outside gene matches: 7. This CDR3 is CASSKTGSRNTEAFF. DNA for the CDR3: TGTGCCAGCAGCAAGACAGGGTCTCGGAACACTGAAGCTTTCTTT.